The TCR beta chain under discussion was sequenced for a study of monozygotic twins with inflammatory bowel disease. Study-level points and caveats: The results supported no single strong signal or clonotype associated with IBD. Healthy co-twins had higher TCRbeta inverse Simpson diversity than their IBD twins.

Germline V gene sequence: CDR1 SNHLY, CDR2 FYNNEI. The CDR3 totals 14 residues. Reanalyzing the 5' RACE reads, TCRdb keeps one entry per CDR3 protein, without DNA. The sample features roughly 300,000 distinct CDR3 sequences, with approximately 5.4% in its top ten. A word on this clonotype: Its antigen is as yet unknown.

The template was total RNA from whole blood, with no T cell sorting. The chain couples TRBV2 to TRBJ2-3; the D gene TCRdb calls, TRBD1, cannot be checked with no DNA. The receptor was derived from a human donor with ulcerative colitis or Crohn's disease, or a healthy co-twin of an affected twin (not recorded which). The sample comprised blood. The CDR3 protein is CASSVSGGWNTQYF.